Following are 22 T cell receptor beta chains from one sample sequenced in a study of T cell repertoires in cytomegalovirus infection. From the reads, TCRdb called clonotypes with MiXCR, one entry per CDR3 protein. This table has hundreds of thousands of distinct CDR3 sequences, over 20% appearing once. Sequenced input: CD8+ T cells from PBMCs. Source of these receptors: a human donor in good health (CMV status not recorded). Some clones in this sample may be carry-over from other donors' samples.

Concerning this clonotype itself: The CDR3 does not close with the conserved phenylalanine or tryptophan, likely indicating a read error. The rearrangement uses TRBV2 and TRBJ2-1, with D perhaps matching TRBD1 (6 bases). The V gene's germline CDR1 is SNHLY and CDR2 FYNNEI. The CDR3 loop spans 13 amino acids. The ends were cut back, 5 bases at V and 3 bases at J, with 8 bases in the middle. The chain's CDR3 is CASSSGDYNEQFL. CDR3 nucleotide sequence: TGTGCCAGCAGTTCAGGGGACTACAATGAGCAGTTCCTC.

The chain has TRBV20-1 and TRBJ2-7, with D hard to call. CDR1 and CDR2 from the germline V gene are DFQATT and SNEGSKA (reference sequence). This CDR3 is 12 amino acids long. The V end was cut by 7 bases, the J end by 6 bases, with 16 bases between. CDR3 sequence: CSGSKPGGEQYF. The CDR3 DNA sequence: TGCAGTGGTTCGAAGCCCGGCGGCGAGCAGTACTTC.

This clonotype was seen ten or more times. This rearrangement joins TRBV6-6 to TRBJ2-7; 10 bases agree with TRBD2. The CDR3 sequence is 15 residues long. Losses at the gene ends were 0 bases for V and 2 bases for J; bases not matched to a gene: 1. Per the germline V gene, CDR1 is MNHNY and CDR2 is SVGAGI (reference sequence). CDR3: CASSYSTSGAYEQYF. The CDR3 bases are TGTGCCAGCAGTTACTCCACTAGCGGGGCCTACGAGCAGTACTTC.

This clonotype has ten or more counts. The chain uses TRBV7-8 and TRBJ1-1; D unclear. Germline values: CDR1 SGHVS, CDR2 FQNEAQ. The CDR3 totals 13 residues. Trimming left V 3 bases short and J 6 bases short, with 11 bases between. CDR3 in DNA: TGTGCCAGCAGCTTCCCGGGTAGCCCTGAAGCTTTCTTT. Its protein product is CASSFPGSPEAFF.

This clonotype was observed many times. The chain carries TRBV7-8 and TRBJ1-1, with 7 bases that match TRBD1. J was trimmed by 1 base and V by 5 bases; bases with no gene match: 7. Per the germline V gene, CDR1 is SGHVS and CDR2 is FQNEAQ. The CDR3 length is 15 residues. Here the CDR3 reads CASSIDRAGNTEAFF. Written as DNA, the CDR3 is TGTGCCAGCAGCATCGACAGGGCCGGGAACACTGAAGCTTTCTTT.

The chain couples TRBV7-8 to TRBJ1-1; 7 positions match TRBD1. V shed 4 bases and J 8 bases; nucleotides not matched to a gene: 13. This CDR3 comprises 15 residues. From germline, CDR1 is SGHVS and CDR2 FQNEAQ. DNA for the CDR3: TGTGCCAGCAGCTACGGCGTAGGACAGGCGGAAGAAGCTTTCTTT. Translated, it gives CASSYGVGQAEEAFF.

The CDR3 DNA sequence: TGCGCCAGCAGCCAAGGGACTAAAAGCTCCTACAATGAGCAGTTCTTC. Its translation: CASSQGTKSSYNEQFF. This chain joins TRBV4-1 and TRBJ2-1; D perhaps matches TRBD2 (6 bases). The germline V gene encodes CDR1 MGHRA and CDR2 YSYEKL. The V and J ends lost 1 base and 0 bases respectively, with 10 bases between them. The CDR3 covers 16 residues.

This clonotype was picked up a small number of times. CDR3 nucleotide sequence: TGTGCCAGCAGTTTAAGGCTAGCGGGGGGCCCCCGGGGACTCTACGAGCAGTACTTC. This translates into CASSLRLAGGPRGLYEQYF. The rearrangement links TRBV28 to TRBJ2-7, with 11 bases aligning to TRBD2. The CDR3 consists of 19 residues. CDR1 and CDR2 from the germline V gene are MDHEN and SYDVKM. Trimming at V came to 2 bases and at J to 3 bases, leaving 15 bases not matched to a gene.

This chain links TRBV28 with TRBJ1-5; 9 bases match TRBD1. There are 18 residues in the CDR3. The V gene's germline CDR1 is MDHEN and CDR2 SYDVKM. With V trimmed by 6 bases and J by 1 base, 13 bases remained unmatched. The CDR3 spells CASSRGPGTGRSNQPQHF. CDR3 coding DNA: TGTGCCAGCAGCCGAGGGCCCGGGACAGGGAGAAGCAATCAGCCCCAGCATTTT.

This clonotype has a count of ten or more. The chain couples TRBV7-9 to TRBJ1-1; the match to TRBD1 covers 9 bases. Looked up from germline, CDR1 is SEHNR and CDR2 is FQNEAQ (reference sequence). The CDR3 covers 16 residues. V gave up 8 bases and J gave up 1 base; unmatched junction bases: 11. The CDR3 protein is CASLEQGARGNTEAFF. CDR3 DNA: TGTGCCAGCCTAGAACAGGGGGCTCGTGGGAACACTGAAGCTTTCTTT.

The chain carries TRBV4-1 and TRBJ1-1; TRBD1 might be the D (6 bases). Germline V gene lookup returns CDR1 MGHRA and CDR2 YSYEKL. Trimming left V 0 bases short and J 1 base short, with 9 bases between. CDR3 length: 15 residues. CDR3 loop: CASSQEGGGNTEAFF. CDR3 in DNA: TGCGCCAGCAGCCAAGAAGGGGGGGGGAACACTGAAGCTTTCTTT.

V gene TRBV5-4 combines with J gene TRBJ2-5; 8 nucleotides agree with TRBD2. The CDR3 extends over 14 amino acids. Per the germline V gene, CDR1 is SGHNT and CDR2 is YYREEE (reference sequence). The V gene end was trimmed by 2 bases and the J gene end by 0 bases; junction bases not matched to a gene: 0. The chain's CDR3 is CASSFGGDQETQYF. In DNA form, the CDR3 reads TGTGCCAGCAGCTTCGGGGGGGACCAAGAGACCCAGTACTTC.

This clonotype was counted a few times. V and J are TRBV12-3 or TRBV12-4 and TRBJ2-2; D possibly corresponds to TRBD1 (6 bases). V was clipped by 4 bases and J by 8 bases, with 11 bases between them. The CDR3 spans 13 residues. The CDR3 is CASSYRDTGELFF. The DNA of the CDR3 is TGTGCCAGCAGTTACAGGGATACTGGGGAGCTGTTTTTT.

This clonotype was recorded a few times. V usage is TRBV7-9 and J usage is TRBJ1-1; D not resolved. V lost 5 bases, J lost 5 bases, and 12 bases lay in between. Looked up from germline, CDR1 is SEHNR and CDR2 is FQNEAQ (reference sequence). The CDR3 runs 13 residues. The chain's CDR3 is CASSVTAETEAFF. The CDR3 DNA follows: TGTGCCAGCAGCGTCACCGCAGAGACTGAAGCTTTCTTT. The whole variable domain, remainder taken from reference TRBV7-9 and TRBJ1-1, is DTGVSQNPRHKITKRGQNVTFRCDPISEHNRLYWYRQTLGQGPEFLTYFQNEAQLEKSRLLSDRFSAERPKGSFSTLEIQRTEQGDSAMYLCASSVTAETEAFFGQGTRLTVV.

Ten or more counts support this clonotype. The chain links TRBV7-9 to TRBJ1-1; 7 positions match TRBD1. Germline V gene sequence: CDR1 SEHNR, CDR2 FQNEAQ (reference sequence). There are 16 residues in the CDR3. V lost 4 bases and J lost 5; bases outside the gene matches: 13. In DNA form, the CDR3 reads TGTGCCAGCAGCTCCACACAGACAGGGATAGGGACTGAAGCTTTCTTT. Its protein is CASSSTQTGIGTEAFF. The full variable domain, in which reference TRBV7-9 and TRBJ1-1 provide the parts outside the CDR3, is DTGVSQNPRHKITKRGQNVTFRCDPISEHNRLYWYRQTLGQGPEFLTYFQNEAQLEKSRLLSDRFSAERPKGSFSTLEIQRTEQGDSAMYLCASSSTQTGIGTEAFFGQGTRLTVV.

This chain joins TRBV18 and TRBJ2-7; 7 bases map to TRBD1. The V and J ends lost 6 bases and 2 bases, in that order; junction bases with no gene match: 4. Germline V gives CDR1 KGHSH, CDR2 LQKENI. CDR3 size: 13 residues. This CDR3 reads CASSRGQAYEQYF. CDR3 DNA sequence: TGTGCCAGCTCTCGCGGACAGGCCTACGAGCAGTACTTC.

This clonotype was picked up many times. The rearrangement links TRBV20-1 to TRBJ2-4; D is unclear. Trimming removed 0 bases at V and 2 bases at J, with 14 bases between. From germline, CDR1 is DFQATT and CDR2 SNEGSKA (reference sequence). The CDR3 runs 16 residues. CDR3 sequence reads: CSARDWAEASKNIQYF. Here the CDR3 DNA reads TGCAGTGCTAGAGATTGGGCCGAAGCATCCAAAAACATTCAGTACTTC.

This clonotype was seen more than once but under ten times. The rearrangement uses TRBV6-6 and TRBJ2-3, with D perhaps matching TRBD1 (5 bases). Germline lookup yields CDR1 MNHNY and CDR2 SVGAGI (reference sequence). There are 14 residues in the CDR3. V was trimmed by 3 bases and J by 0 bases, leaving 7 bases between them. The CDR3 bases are TGTGCCAGCAGTTATCAGGGAAGCACAGATACGCAGTATTTT. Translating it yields CASSYQGSTDTQYF.

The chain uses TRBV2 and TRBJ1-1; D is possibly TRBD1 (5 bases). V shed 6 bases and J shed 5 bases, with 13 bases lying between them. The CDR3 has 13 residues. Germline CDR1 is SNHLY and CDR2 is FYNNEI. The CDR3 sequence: CASSARVWTEAFF. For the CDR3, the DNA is TGTGCCAGCAGCGCCAGGGTTTGGACTGAAGCTTTCTTT.

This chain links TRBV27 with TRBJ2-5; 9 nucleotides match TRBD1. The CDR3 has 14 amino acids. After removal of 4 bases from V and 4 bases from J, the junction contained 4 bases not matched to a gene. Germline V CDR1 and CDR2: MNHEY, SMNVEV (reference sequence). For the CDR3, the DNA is TGTGCCAGCAGTTCCGGGACAGGGTTAGAGACCCAGTACTTC. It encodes CASSSGTGLETQYF.

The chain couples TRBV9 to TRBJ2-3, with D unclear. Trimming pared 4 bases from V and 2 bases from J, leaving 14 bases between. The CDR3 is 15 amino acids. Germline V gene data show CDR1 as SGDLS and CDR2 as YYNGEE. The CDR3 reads CASSLTSALTDTQYF. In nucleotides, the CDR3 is TGTGCCAGCAGCTTAACCTCGGCCCTCACAGATACGCAGTATTTT.

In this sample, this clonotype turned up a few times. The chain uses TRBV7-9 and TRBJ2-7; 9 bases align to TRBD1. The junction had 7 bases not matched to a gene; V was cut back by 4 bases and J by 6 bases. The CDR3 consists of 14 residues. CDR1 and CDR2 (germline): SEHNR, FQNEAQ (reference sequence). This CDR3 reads CASSSTGGRAEQYF. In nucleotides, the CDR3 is TGTGCCAGCAGCTCGACAGGGGGTCGCGCCGAGCAGTACTTC.